These 8 T cell receptor beta chains were all obtained from the same sample, sequenced in a study of T cells in Graves' hyperthyroidism and ophthalmopathy. Amplification of TCR beta CDR3 regions was performed using RNA transcripts as template. First-round RT-PCR of the TCR CDR3 relied on the HTBI primer set. TCRdb reprocessed the multiplex PCR reads with MiXCR, giving one entry per CDR3 protein. Seen here are about 700,000 distinct CDR3 sequences, 13% to 15% observed once, and the top ten hold 9.5% to 13%. What was sequenced was blood. The receptors here all came from a woman aged 18-30 years with Graves' hyperthyroidism.

The gene calls are TRBV28 and TRBJ1-1; the match to TRBD1 covers 7 bases. Germline CDR1 reads MDHEN; CDR2 reads SYDVKM. CDR3 length equals 14 residues. With 6 bases clipped from V and 1 base from J, the junction kept 5 bases outside the gene matches. DNA for the CDR3: TGTGCCAGCAGGCCGACAGGGTGGAACACTGAAGCTTTCTTT. Residues: CASRPTGWNTEAFF.

Ten or more counts support this clonotype. This chain joins TRBV19 and TRBJ1-1, with 7 bases matching TRBD1. CDR1 and CDR2 from the germline V gene are LNHDA and SQIVND (reference sequence). This CDR3 contains 14 residues. V lost 8 bases to trimming and J lost 5 bases; unmatched junction nucleotides: 11. CDR3: CASAPGTELTEAFF. The CDR3 bases are TGTGCCAGTGCCCCGGGGACAGAACTTACTGAAGCTTTCTTT.

V usage is TRBV6-6 and J usage is TRBJ1-1, with 9 positions matching TRBD1. V lost 0 bases and J lost 6; bases outside the gene matches: 11. This CDR3 comprises 17 residues. In germline, CDR1 is MNHNY, CDR2 SVGAGI (reference sequence). DNA for the CDR3: TGTGCCAGCAGTTACTCGGTTATAGGGACAGGGTGGGCTGAAGCTTTCTTT. Its translation: CASSYSVIGTGWAEAFF.

At least ten counts were recorded for this clonotype. This chain connects TRBV12-3 or TRBV12-4 to TRBJ1-4; 7 nucleotides agree with TRBD1. The V segment lost 4 bases and the J segment 8 bases; nucleotides outside the gene matches: 7. The CDR3 extends over 14 amino acids. CDR3: CASSYRQGLEKLFF. The CDR3 DNA reads TGTGCCAGCAGTTACCGACAGGGCCTGGAAAAACTGTTTTTT.

This clonotype was detected many times. The chain carries TRBV3-1 and TRBJ2-5; TRBD1 might be the D (6 bases). CDR1 and CDR2 from the germline V gene are LGHDT and YNNKEL (reference sequence). V lost 1 base, J lost 5 bases, and 14 bases lay in between. This CDR3 is built from 15 residues. CDR3 bases: TGTGCCAGCAGCCAAGGACCACAGGGCGGGGAGACCCAGTACTTC. It translates to CASSQGPQGGETQYF.

The chain recombines TRBV6-1 with TRBJ2-7, with D unclear. The CDR3 consists of 12 residues. Trimming took 10 bases from V and 5 from J, leaving 15 bases between them. The germline gives CDR1 MNHNS, CDR2 SASEGT. This CDR3 reads CATISARHEQYF. The CDR3 nucleotides are TGTGCCACCATAAGCGCGAGGCACGAGCAGTACTTC.

This clonotype appeared a few times. The genes are TRBV6-5 and TRBJ2-3; 8 nucleotides agree with TRBD2. The V gene's germline CDR1 is MNHEY and CDR2 SVGAGI. The CDR3 sequence is 17 residues long. J lost 1 base, V lost 0 bases, and 6 bases had no gene match. CDR3 in amino acids: CASSYSLDGGGTDTQYF. The CDR3 coding sequence is TGTGCCAGCAGTTACTCGCTAGACGGGGGGGGCACAGATACGCAGTATTTT.

This chain links TRBV29-1 with TRBJ1-1; D uncertain. Trimming took 7 bases from V and 1 from J, leaving 16 bases between them. The CDR3 has 14 amino acids. Per germline, CDR1 SQVTM and CDR2 ANQGSEA. CDR3: CSGSRGNWNTEAFF. The CDR3 nucleotides read TGCAGCGGCTCGCGAGGGAATTGGAACACTGAAGCTTTCTTT.